Given below is one T cell receptor beta chain in context. Antigen unknown. Time point denoted: week 5, during vaccination. With topical imiquimod, each dose of the vaccine consisted of 300 ug of mutant IDH1 20-mer peptide. Germline lookup yields CDR1 SGDLS and CDR2 YYNGEE. V was cut by 0 bases and J by 0 bases, with 9 bases left in between. CDR3 length: 15 residues. This record comes from a study of a mutant IDH1 vaccine in newly diagnosed glioma. Across the whole study: Eight vaccine doses were administered to patients at weeks 1, 3, 5, 7, 11, 15, 19 and 23.

This table comes from immunoSEQ multiplex PCR, and its TCRdb copy is limited to in-frame clones, with some not included. The top ten hold roughly 5.1% of the sample, which has fewer than 70,000 clones, 70% to 90% seen once. The input for sequencing was PBMCs, taken from a glioma patient whose treatment included an IDH1 peptide vaccine. The chain uses TRBV9 and TRBJ1-2; D is uncertain. The source is a woman aged 40 to 49 with glioma. CDR3 sequence (DNA): TGTGCCAGCAGCGTAGACTTCGTGTCTAACTATGGCTACACCTTC. It translates to CASSVDFVSNYGYTF.